Sequencing of this T cell receptor (beta chain) was carried out in a study of shared clonotypes between healthy human individuals. Turning to the study itself: The donor group consisted of two women and three men, aged 18 to 49. CD8 memory received one plate per donor, CD8 naive two, CD4 memory three and CD4 naive three.

General observations from the study: Sampling covered blood only; tissue repertoires likely differ.

The study enrolled healthy HIV-negative adults without recent acute infections or vaccinations as donors. This clone came up once. Its matching antigen is unknown. Libraries were prepared by immunoSEQ multiplex PCR; TCRdb keeps only in-frame clonotypes and omits some of them. The sample has over a million clones, 70% to 80% seen once. The sequencing sample was made of memory CD4+ T cells from PBMCs. Subset meaning: CD45RA-negative fraction. The source of this sequence is a man between 18 and 35 years old in good health. Some clones in this sample may be carry-over from other donors' samples.

The DNA of the CDR3 is TGTGCCAGCACCGATCAGGGATCTAACTATGGCTACACCTTC. Translating it yields CASTDQGSNYGYTF. The chain is built from TRBV5-4 and TRBJ1-2, with D maybe TRBD1 (5 bases). Trimming removed 6 bases at V and 0 bases at J, with 12 bases between. Germline loops: CDR1 SGHNT, CDR2 YYREEE (reference sequence). CDR3 length: 14 residues. The full variable domain, in which reference TRBV5-4 and TRBJ1-2 provide the parts outside the CDR3, is ETGVTQSPTHLIKTRGQQVTLRCSSQSGHNTVSWYQQALGQGPQFIFQYYREEENGRGNFPPRFSGLQFPNYSSELNVNALELDDSALYLCASTDQGSNYGYTFGSGTRLTVV.